This T cell receptor beta chain was captured by sequencing in a study of cytomegalovirus exposure and HLA in healthy donors. Study overall: The roughly 700 first-cohort repertoires and the 95 to 150 validation repertoires shared the same platform, a later analysis reported.

This clone was seen once. Its antigen is unknown. The repertoire was sequenced with immunoSEQ multiplex PCR; TCRdb's copy has only in-frame clones and lacks some. The profile shows about 98,000 clones, 87% of them singletons. Germline lookup yields CDR1 SGHDT and CDR2 YYEEEE. J gave up 5 bases and V 3 bases, and 8 bases lay outside the gene matches. There are 16 residues in the CDR3. General study findings and limits: TCR sequences were mostly rare, though some public TCRs occurred in many donors. The classifier reportedly diagnosed cytomegalovirus status with high sensitivity and specificity. First-cohort TCR clusters tended to co-occur in the roughly 130 validation repertoires, a later analysis found.

Sequencing was done on a sample of PBMCs. The chain uses TRBV5-6 and TRBJ2-2; 9 nucleotides agree with TRBD1. The TCR sequence derives from a man aged 18-30 years in good health and CMV-seropositive. The CDR3 here is CASSSDRGGSTGELFF. CDR3 bases: TGTGCCAGCAGCTCGGACAGGGGAGGGAGTACCGGGGAGCTGTTTTTT.